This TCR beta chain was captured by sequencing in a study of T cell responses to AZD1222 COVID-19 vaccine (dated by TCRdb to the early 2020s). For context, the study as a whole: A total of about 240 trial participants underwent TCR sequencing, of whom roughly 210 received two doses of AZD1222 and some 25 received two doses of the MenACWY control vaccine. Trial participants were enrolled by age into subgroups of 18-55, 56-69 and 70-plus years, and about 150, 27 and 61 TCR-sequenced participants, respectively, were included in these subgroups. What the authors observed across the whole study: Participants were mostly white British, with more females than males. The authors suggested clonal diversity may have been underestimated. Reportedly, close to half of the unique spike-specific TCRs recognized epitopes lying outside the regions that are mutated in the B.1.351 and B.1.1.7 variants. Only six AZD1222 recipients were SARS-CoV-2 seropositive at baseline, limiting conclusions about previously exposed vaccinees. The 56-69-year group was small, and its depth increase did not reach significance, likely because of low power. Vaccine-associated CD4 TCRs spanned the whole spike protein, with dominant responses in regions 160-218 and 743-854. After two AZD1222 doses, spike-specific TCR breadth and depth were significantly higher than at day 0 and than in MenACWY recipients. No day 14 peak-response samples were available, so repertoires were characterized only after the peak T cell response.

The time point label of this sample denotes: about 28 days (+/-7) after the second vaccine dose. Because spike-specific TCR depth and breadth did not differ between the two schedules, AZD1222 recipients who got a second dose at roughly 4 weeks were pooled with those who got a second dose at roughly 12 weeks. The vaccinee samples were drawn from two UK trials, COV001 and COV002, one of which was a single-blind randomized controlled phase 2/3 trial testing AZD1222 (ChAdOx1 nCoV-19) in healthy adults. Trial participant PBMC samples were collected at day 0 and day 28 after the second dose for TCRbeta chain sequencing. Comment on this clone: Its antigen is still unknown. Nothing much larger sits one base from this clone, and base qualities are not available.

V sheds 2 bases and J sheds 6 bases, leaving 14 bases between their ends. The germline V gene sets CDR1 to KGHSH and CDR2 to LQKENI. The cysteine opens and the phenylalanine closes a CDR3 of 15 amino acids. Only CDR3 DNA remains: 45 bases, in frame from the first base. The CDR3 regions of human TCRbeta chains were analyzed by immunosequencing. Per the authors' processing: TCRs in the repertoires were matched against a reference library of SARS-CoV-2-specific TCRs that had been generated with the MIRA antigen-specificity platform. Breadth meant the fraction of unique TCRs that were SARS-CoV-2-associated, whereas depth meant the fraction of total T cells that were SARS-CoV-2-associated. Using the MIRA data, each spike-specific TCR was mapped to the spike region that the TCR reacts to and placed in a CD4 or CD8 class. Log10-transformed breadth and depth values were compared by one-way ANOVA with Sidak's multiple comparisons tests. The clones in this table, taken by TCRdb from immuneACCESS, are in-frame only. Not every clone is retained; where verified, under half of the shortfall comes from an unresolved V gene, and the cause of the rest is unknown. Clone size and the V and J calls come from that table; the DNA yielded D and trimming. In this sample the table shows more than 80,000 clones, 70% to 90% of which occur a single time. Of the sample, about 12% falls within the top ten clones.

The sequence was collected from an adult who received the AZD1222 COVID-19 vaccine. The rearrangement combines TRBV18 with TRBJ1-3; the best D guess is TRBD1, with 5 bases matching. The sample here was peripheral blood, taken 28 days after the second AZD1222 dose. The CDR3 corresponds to CASSPNRGGENTIYF. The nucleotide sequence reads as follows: TGTGCCAGCTCACCAAACCGCGGGGGGGAAAACACCATATATTTT.